Listed below are T cell receptor beta chains from one sample, sequenced in a study of blood T cell repertoires in COVID-19. Profiling relied on immunoSEQ multiplex PCR, and the TCRdb table lists in-frame clones only, not all of them. The table shows approximately 50,000 clones, with over 75% occurring only once. Material for sequencing was peripheral blood. Source of these receptors: a human donor in a cohort sampled during active COVID-19. Both conserved end residues are part of each CDR3. Fields, in order: clone size, D gene, J gene, V gene, CDR3 protein, CDR3 DNA. A D gene is named only where the DNA matches it firmly. Not every row has a clone size; where given, it reads once, few, many or a size class.

clone size: -
D gene: TRBD1
J gene: TRBJ1-2
V gene: TRBV6-1
CDR3 protein: CASSEVRQGAGYTF
CDR3 DNA: TGTGCCAGCAGTGAGGTTCGGCAGGGGGCTGGCTACACCTTC

clone size: -
D gene: -
J gene: TRBJ2-7
V gene: TRBV19
CDR3 protein: CASSDRGTIDEQYF
CDR3 DNA: TGTGCCAGTAGCGATCGGGGTACGATCGACGAGCAGTACTTC

clone size: few
D gene: -
J gene: TRBJ1-1
V gene: TRBV6-5
CDR3 protein: CASSYSGGMNTEAFF
CDR3 DNA: TGTGCCAGCAGTTACTCCGGAGGGATGAACACTGAAGCTTTCTTT

clone size: once
D gene: TRBD2
J gene: TRBJ2-4
V gene: TRBV6-2/TRBV6-3
CDR3 protein: CASSSSGNIQYF
CDR3 DNA: TGTGCCAGCAGTTCTAGCGGAAACATTCAGTACTTC

clone size: -
D gene: -
J gene: TRBJ2-5
V gene: TRBV2
CDR3 protein: CASSSYQETQYF
CDR3 DNA: TGTGCCAGCAGTTCGTACCAAGAGACCCAGTACTTC

clone size: -
D gene: TRBD2
J gene: TRBJ2-1
V gene: TRBV4-2
CDR3 protein: CASSRTLLADSYNEQFF
CDR3 DNA: TGTGCCAGCAGCCGGACCTTACTAGCGGACTCCTACAATGAGCAGTTCTTC

clone size: -
D gene: -
J gene: TRBJ2-1
V gene: TRBV13
CDR3 protein: CASSLDVVRAQFF
CDR3 DNA: TGTGCCAGCAGCTTAGACGTCGTCAGGGCACAGTTCTTC

clone size: -
D gene: -
J gene: TRBJ1-4
V gene: TRBV7-2
CDR3 protein: CASSSVSTNEKLFF
CDR3 DNA: TGTGCCAGCAGCTCAGTGTCAACTAATGAAAAACTGTTTTTT

clone size: once
D gene: -
J gene: TRBJ2-3
V gene: TRBV9
CDR3 protein: CASSEQGGQDTQYF
CDR3 DNA: TGTGCCAGCAGCGAACAGGGGGGGCAAGATACGCAGTATTTT

clone size: -
D gene: -
J gene: TRBJ1-4
V gene: TRBV5-4
CDR3 protein: CASSYTHSRVNEKLFF
CDR3 DNA: TGTGCCAGCAGCTATACACACTCGAGGGTTAATGAAAAACTGTTTTTT

clone size: -
D gene: -
J gene: TRBJ1-6
V gene: TRBV9
CDR3 protein: CASSVEQGPNSPLHF
CDR3 DNA: TGTGCCAGCAGCGTAGAACAGGGACCGAATTCACCCCTCCACTTT

clone size: -
D gene: -
J gene: TRBJ1-2
V gene: TRBV12-3/TRBV12-4
CDR3 protein: CASSFDGYYGYTF
CDR3 DNA: TGTGCCAGCAGTTTCGACGGGTACTATGGCTACACCTTC

clone size: -
D gene: TRBD1
J gene: TRBJ2-5
V gene: TRBV24-1
CDR3 protein: CATSERDSQETQYF
CDR3 DNA: TGTGCCACCAGTGAACGGGACAGCCAAGAGACCCAGTACTTC

clone size: -
D gene: -
J gene: TRBJ2-7
V gene: TRBV20-1
CDR3 protein: CSASAYEQYF
CDR3 DNA: TGCAGTGCTAGCGCCTACGAGCAGTACTTC

clone size: -
D gene: -
J gene: TRBJ2-3
V gene: TRBV6-2/TRBV6-3
CDR3 protein: CASSYPGLRTNTDTQYF
CDR3 DNA: TGTGCCAGCAGTTACCCGGGGTTGCGGACGAACACAGATACGCAGTATTTT

clone size: few
D gene: -
J gene: TRBJ1-6
V gene: TRBV28
CDR3 protein: CASKRGGSSYNSPLHF
CDR3 DNA: TGTGCCAGCAAGAGGGGAGGTAGCTCCTATAATTCACCCCTCCACTTT

clone size: once
D gene: -
J gene: TRBJ1-3
V gene: TRBV30
CDR3 protein: CAWSEGDSGNTIYF
CDR3 DNA: TGTGCCTGGAGTGAAGGGGATTCTGGAAACACCATATATTTT

clone size: once
D gene: TRBD2
J gene: TRBJ2-3
V gene: TRBV2
CDR3 protein: CASTIAGANKGTDTQYF
CDR3 DNA: TGTGCCAGCACTATAGCGGGAGCCAATAAAGGCACAGATACGCAGTATTTT

clone size: once
D gene: TRBD2
J gene: TRBJ2-1
V gene: TRBV3-1/TRBV3-2
CDR3 protein: CASSQLDFSGIMKDEQFF
CDR3 DNA: TGTGCCAGCAGCCAACTTGACTTCAGCGGGATAATGAAGGATGAGCAGTTCTTC

clone size: -
D gene: TRBD2
J gene: TRBJ2-3
V gene: TRBV27
CDR3 protein: CASSSSTSGIPRDTQYF
CDR3 DNA: TGTGCCAGCAGTTCATCGACTAGCGGGATCCCACGGGATACGCAGTATTTT

clone size: -
D gene: TRBD2
J gene: TRBJ2-7
V gene: TRBV27
CDR3 protein: CASSLWGGSYEQYF
CDR3 DNA: TGTGCCAGCAGTTTATGGGGCGGGAGCTACGAGCAGTACTTC

clone size: -
D gene: -
J gene: TRBJ2-7
V gene: TRBV10-2
CDR3 protein: CASSGTWTSNYEQYF
CDR3 DNA: TGCGCCAGCAGTGGGACGTGGACTTCCAACTACGAGCAGTACTTC

clone size: -
D gene: -
J gene: TRBJ1-2
V gene: TRBV27
CDR3 protein: CASSFSDKRYGYTF
CDR3 DNA: TGTGCCAGCAGTTTCTCGGACAAGCGTTATGGCTACACCTTC

clone size: -
D gene: TRBD2
J gene: TRBJ2-1
V gene: TRBV15
CDR3 protein: CATSRRASGKDEQFF
CDR3 DNA: TGTGCCACCAGCAGAAGGGCTAGCGGGAAGGATGAGCAGTTCTTC

clone size: once
D gene: -
J gene: TRBJ2-7
V gene: TRBV19
CDR3 protein: CASSIFSTGPSYEQYF
CDR3 DNA: TGTGCCAGTAGTATATTCAGTACAGGGCCCTCCTACGAGCAGTACTTC

clone size: few
D gene: TRBD2
J gene: TRBJ2-7
V gene: TRBV13
CDR3 protein: CASGLAGGYEQYF
CDR3 DNA: TGTGCCAGCGGACTAGCGGGGGGCTACGAGCAGTACTTC

clone size: -
D gene: -
J gene: TRBJ2-7
V gene: TRBV7-2
CDR3 protein: CASSLIVQAHEQYF
CDR3 DNA: TGTGCCAGCAGCTTAATCGTCCAGGCACACGAGCAGTACTTC

clone size: few
D gene: TRBD2
J gene: TRBJ2-1
V gene: TRBV11-2
CDR3 protein: CASSLNVGRAEMYYNEQFF
CDR3 DNA: TGTGCCAGCAGCTTAAACGTCGGGAGGGCCGAAATGTACTACAATGAGCAGTTCTTC

clone size: -
D gene: -
J gene: TRBJ1-5
V gene: TRBV19
CDR3 protein: CASSKAPRDYGQPQHF
CDR3 DNA: TGTGCCAGTAGTAAGGCCCCCAGGGATTATGGTCAGCCCCAGCATTTT

clone size: -
D gene: TRBD1
J gene: TRBJ1-1
V gene: TRBV18
CDR3 protein: CASSPGQANTEAFF
CDR3 DNA: TGTGCCAGCTCACCCGGACAGGCGAACACTGAAGCTTTCTTT

clone size: -
D gene: TRBD2
J gene: TRBJ2-5
V gene: TRBV5-1
CDR3 protein: CASSLDSGRGETQYF
CDR3 DNA: TGCGCCAGCAGCTTGGATAGCGGGAGAGGTGAGACCCAGTACTTC

clone size: -
D gene: -
J gene: TRBJ2-3
V gene: TRBV30
CDR3 protein: CAWSVRWERDTQYF
CDR3 DNA: TGTGCCTGGAGTGTACGGTGGGAGCGGGATACGCAGTATTTT

clone size: -
D gene: -
J gene: TRBJ1-1
V gene: TRBV19
CDR3 protein: CASSDVANTEAFF
CDR3 DNA: TGTGCCAGTAGCGATGTGGCGAACACTGAAGCTTTCTTT

clone size: -
D gene: TRBD1
J gene: TRBJ2-7
V gene: TRBV28
CDR3 protein: CASSSPTGTYEQYF
CDR3 DNA: TGTGCCAGCAGTTCCCCGACAGGGACCTACGAGCAGTACTTC

clone size: -
D gene: -
J gene: TRBJ2-2
V gene: TRBV5-1
CDR3 protein: CASSFQGTGELFF
CDR3 DNA: TGCGCCAGCAGCTTCCAGGGTACCGGGGAGCTGTTTTTT

clone size: -
D gene: TRBD1
J gene: TRBJ2-1
V gene: TRBV7-9
CDR3 protein: CASSLSPPGQGRYNEQFF
CDR3 DNA: TGTGCCAGCAGCTTAAGCCCCCCCGGACAGGGCCGATACAATGAGCAGTTCTTC

clone size: -
D gene: TRBD1
J gene: TRBJ2-3
V gene: TRBV19
CDR3 protein: CASRTTGSRSTQYF
CDR3 DNA: TGTGCCAGTAGGACGACAGGGTCTCGGAGTACGCAGTATTTT

clone size: -
D gene: TRBD1
J gene: TRBJ2-5
V gene: TRBV27
CDR3 protein: CASSLGTGGETQYF
CDR3 DNA: TGTGCCAGCAGTTTAGGGACAGGGGGGGAGACCCAGTACTTC

clone size: -
D gene: TRBD2
J gene: TRBJ2-1
V gene: TRBV24-1
CDR3 protein: CATSDSGLAGDEQFF
CDR3 DNA: TGTGCCACCAGTGACTCGGGACTAGCGGGAGATGAGCAGTTCTTC

clone size: -
D gene: -
J gene: TRBJ2-1
V gene: TRBV21-1
CDR3 protein: CASSKALWKRESSYNEQFF
CDR3 DNA: TGTGCCAGCAGCAAAGCGCTTTGGAAGCGGGAGTCATCCTACAATGAGCAGTTCTTC

clone size: -
D gene: -
J gene: TRBJ1-2
V gene: TRBV5-1
CDR3 protein: CASSLQQYANYGYTF
CDR3 DNA: TGCGCCAGCAGCTTGCAACAGTATGCTAACTATGGCTACACCTTC

clone size: few
D gene: TRBD1
J gene: TRBJ1-1
V gene: TRBV27
CDR3 protein: CASSLDRVGTEAFF
CDR3 DNA: TGTGCCAGCAGTCTGGACAGGGTGGGTACTGAAGCTTTCTTT

clone size: -
D gene: TRBD1
J gene: TRBJ2-7
V gene: TRBV7-2
CDR3 protein: CASSLLYRGAYEQYF
CDR3 DNA: TGTGCCAGCAGCTTACTATACAGGGGGGCCTACGAGCAGTACTTC

clone size: -
D gene: TRBD1
J gene: TRBJ2-5
V gene: TRBV29-1
CDR3 protein: CSGGTGGRETQYF
CDR3 DNA: TGCAGCGGGGGGACAGGGGGACGAGAGACCCAGTACTTC

clone size: -
D gene: -
J gene: TRBJ2-5
V gene: TRBV6-6
CDR3 protein: CASSPGETQYF
CDR3 DNA: TGTGCCAGCAGCCCCGGGGAGACCCAGTACTTC

clone size: -
D gene: TRBD2
J gene: TRBJ2-3
V gene: TRBV13
CDR3 protein: CASSFSRTSGDTQYF
CDR3 DNA: TGTGCCAGCAGCTTTTCCCGGACTAGCGGAGATACGCAGTATTTT

clone size: -
D gene: -
J gene: TRBJ2-2
V gene: TRBV14
CDR3 protein: CASSQSNTGELFF
CDR3 DNA: TGTGCCAGCAGCCAATCTAACACCGGGGAGCTGTTTTTT

clone size: -
D gene: TRBD1
J gene: TRBJ2-7
V gene: TRBV5-1
CDR3 protein: CASSQQGARKQYF
CDR3 DNA: TGCGCCAGCAGCCAGCAGGGGGCGCGAAAGCAGTACTTC

clone size: -
D gene: TRBD2
J gene: TRBJ2-7
V gene: TRBV2
CDR3 protein: CATQYEPGGTYEQYF
CDR3 DNA: TGTGCCACCCAGTACGAGCCGGGAGGGACCTACGAGCAGTACTTC

clone size: -
D gene: -
J gene: TRBJ2-7
V gene: TRBV19
CDR3 protein: CASSIDSPGSSYEQYF
CDR3 DNA: TGTGCCAGTAGTATAGATTCGCCAGGCAGCTCCTACGAGCAGTACTTC

clone size: -
D gene: TRBD2
J gene: TRBJ2-3
V gene: TRBV4-2
CDR3 protein: CASSRGLSTDTQYF
CDR3 DNA: TGTGCCAGCAGCCGGGGACTATCCACAGATACGCAGTATTTT

clone size: -
D gene: -
J gene: TRBJ2-1
V gene: TRBV19
CDR3 protein: CASSPGSFGTPFSYNEQFF
CDR3 DNA: TGTGCCAGTAGTCCGGGGTCTTTCGGGACTCCTTTTTCCTACAATGAGCAGTTCTTC